The 32 T cell receptor beta chains listed next were all sequenced from one sample in a study of regulatory T cells in long-lasting Graves disease. To make TCR beta libraries, researchers used iRepertoire HTBI primers and Arm-PCR of CDR3 regions. One entry per CDR3 protein results from TCRdb running MiXCR on the multiplex PCR reads. The data contain 250,000 to 300,000 distinct CDR3 sequences, roughly a fifth of them singletons. Time point indicated: persistent/refractory GD, antithyroid drugs over 5 years with positive TRAb. Making the TCR library involved RNA that had been extracted from PBMCs. The sequencing used peripheral blood mononuclear cells (PBMCs), collected when the disease was refractory, from a patient treated with antithyroid drugs. These receptors all stem from a female donor with Graves disease.

This clonotype was seen ten or more times. J is TRBJ2-7 and V is TRBV7-6; the D is unclear. V shed 2 bases and J shed 0 bases, with 8 bases lying between them. Germline loops: CDR1 SGHVS, CDR2 FNYEAQ. CDR3 size: 14 residues. The CDR3 nucleotides read TGTGCCAGCAGCTTAATGTCGAGCTCCTACGAGCAGTACTTC. It yields the protein CASSLMSSSYEQYF.

As to this clonotype: A read error may account for a junction end that differs from germline. The J gene is TRBJ2-7, the V gene TRBV3-1, with D tentatively TRBD2 (5 bases). Germline V gives CDR1 LGHDT, CDR2 YNNKEL (reference sequence). The CDR3 sequence is 16 residues long. CDR3 sequence: CASNQEVVAPSYEQYF. For the CDR3, the DNA is TGTGCCAGCAACCAAGAGGTGGTAGCGCCTTCCTACGAGCAGTACTTC.

In its sample, this clonotype was seen many times. V gene TRBV6-2 or TRBV6-3 combines with J gene TRBJ2-7, with D possibly TRBD2 on 5 matching bases. V shed 2 bases and J shed 4 bases, with 9 bases lying between them. The CDR3 is made up of 13 amino acids. The germline V gene encodes CDR1 MNHEY and CDR2 SVGEGT. CDR3 in DNA: TGTGCCAGCAGTTACGAAGGAGGTTACGAGCAGTACTTC. Its translation: CASSYEGGYEQYF.

This chain connects TRBV6-5 to TRBJ1-1, with D perhaps matching TRBD1 (5 bases). CDR1 MNHEY and CDR2 SVGAGI come from the germline V gene. The ends were cut back, 0 bases at V and 0 bases at J, with 14 bases in the middle. The CDR3 covers 17 residues. CDR3 loop: CASSYSLLRGMNTEAFF. In DNA, the CDR3 is TGTGCCAGCAGTTACTCGTTGCTGCGGGGGATGAACACTGAAGCTTTCTTT.

There are many counts of this clonotype. The J gene is TRBJ2-7, the V gene TRBV2; D is unresolved. This CDR3 spans 13 amino acids. V dropped 8 bases and J dropped 0 bases, with 11 bases sitting between them. Germline assignment: CDR1 SNHLY and CDR2 FYNNEI. The CDR3 sequence: CASWAESSYEQYF. The CDR3 DNA is TGTGCCAGCTGGGCGGAGAGCTCCTACGAGCAGTACTTC.

This clonotype has a count of ten or more. V gene TRBV7-2 combines with J gene TRBJ2-5, with 12 bases matching TRBD2. CDR1 and CDR2 from the germline V gene are SGHTA and FQGNSA. V gave up 4 bases and J gave up 3 bases; unmatched junction bases: 9. This CDR3 is built from 17 residues. Written as DNA, the CDR3 is TGTGCCAGCAGCTCCTCCCGGACTAGCGGGACCAAAGAGACCCAGTACTTC. It encodes CASSSSRTSGTKETQYF.

The chain has TRBV6-1 and TRBJ2-7, with 10 bases that match TRBD2. This CDR3 is built from 15 residues. Germline CDR1 reads MNHNS; CDR2 reads SASEGT. After removal of 8 bases from V and 7 bases from J, the junction contained 14 bases not matched to a gene. CDR3 bases: TGTGCCAGCTTAGAGCGGGAGGGCCCGGGTGAGGAGCAGTACTTC. This gives the protein CASLEREGPGEEQYF.

This clonotype was seen ten or more times. The CDR3 is CASSLIFDGWGTEAFF. The CDR3 DNA is TGTGCCAGCAGCTTGATTTTTGATGGCTGGGGCACTGAAGCTTTCTTT. J is TRBJ1-1 and V is TRBV7-2; D remains ambiguous. From germline, CDR1 is SGHTA and CDR2 FQGNSA. The CDR3 runs 16 residues. The V end was cut by 3 bases, the J end by 4 bases, with 18 bases between.

The chain combines TRBV19 with TRBJ1-5; D is uncertain. The CDR3 is 13 amino acids. Germline V lookup: CDR1 LNHDA, CDR2 SQIVND (reference sequence). V lost 1 base and J lost 5, with 6 bases in between. CDR3 in amino acids: CASSIAIYQPQHF. CDR3 nucleotide sequence: TGTGCCAGTAGTATAGCCATTTATCAGCCCCAGCATTTT.

The chain recombines TRBV27 with TRBJ2-7; 8 bases map to TRBD2. There are 13 residues in the CDR3. The V gene end was trimmed by 9 bases and the J gene end by 5 bases; junction bases not matched to a gene: 9. Per germline, CDR1 MNHEY and CDR2 SMNVEV (reference sequence). This CDR3 is CASQGGRFNEQYF. The CDR3, as DNA: TGTGCCAGTCAAGGCGGGAGGTTCAACGAGCAGTACTTC.

The chain is built from TRBV7-2 and TRBJ1-4; D is perhaps TRBD1 (5 bases). CDR3 length: 13 residues. The germline gives CDR1 SGHTA, CDR2 FQGNSA. Deletions cut 2 bases from V and 8 bases from J, with 9 bases between. The CDR3 region is CASSLRGEEKLFF. The CDR3, as DNA: TGTGCCAGCAGCTTAAGAGGGGAAGAAAAACTGTTTTTT.

This CDR3 is CASMETSSTDTQYF. CDR3 DNA sequence: TGTGCCAGCATGGAGACATCGTCCACAGATACGCAGTATTTT. The chain links TRBV2 to TRBJ2-3; D not certain. This CDR3 is 14 amino acids long. V was shortened by 7 bases and J by 2 bases, with 13 bases between the two germline ends. In germline, CDR1 is SNHLY, CDR2 FYNNEI.

This clonotype appeared many times. The chain recombines TRBV28 with TRBJ2-7; D may correspond to TRBD1 or TRBD2 (5 bases each). Germline lookup yields CDR1 MDHEN and CDR2 SYDVKM. V dropped 6 bases and J dropped 2 bases, with 20 bases sitting between them. This CDR3 contains 16 residues. The DNA of the CDR3 is TGTGCCAGCAGCCCTCCCGGGGCACACGCCACCTACGAGCAGTACTTC. This gives the protein CASSPPGAHATYEQYF.

This clonotype showed up just a few times. V usage is TRBV6-1 and J usage is TRBJ1-5, with D uncertain. V was pared by 3 bases and J by 3 bases, with 6 bases between. Germline lookup yields CDR1 MNHNS and CDR2 SASEGT. CDR3 length: 13 amino acids. The CDR3 region is CASSDLPNQPQHF. The CDR3 bases are TGTGCCAGCAGTGACTTGCCCAATCAGCCCCAGCATTTT.

The J gene is TRBJ2-7, the V gene TRBV4-2; no definite D call. With 1 base removed from V and 0 bases from J, the gap between germline ends came to 7 bases. CDR1 and CDR2 from the germline V gene are LGHNA and YNFKEQ. The CDR3 spans 14 residues. The CDR3 nucleotides read TGTGCCAGCAGCCAAGTTGGCCTCTCCTACGAGCAGTACTTC. Its protein is CASSQVGLSYEQYF.

Comment on this clonotype: A read error may be the cause here, since a much bigger clone is one base away. The CDR3 nucleotides are TGTGCCAGCAGTTCCCGTTTGATCTTGGACACTGAACCTTTCTTT. Its protein product is CASSSRLILDTEPFF. V gene TRBV6-9 combines with J gene TRBJ1-1; D possibly corresponds to TRBD1 (5 bases). CDR3 length: 15 residues. Germline V gene sequence: CDR1 MNHGY, CDR2 SVAAGI.

This clonotype was picked up many times. The chain links TRBV7-2 to TRBJ2-5; 13 bases fit TRBD2. Trimming at V came to 7 bases and at J to 5 bases, leaving 16 bases not matched to a gene. Germline V lookup: CDR1 SGHTA, CDR2 FQGNSA. The CDR3 runs to 18 residues. The CDR3 reads CASIRTSGSFRGQETQYF. CDR3 sequence (DNA): TGTGCCAGCATCAGGACTAGCGGGAGTTTTCGGGGCCAGGAGACCCAGTACTTC.

This clonotype was recorded many times. The chain joins TRBV7-2 to TRBJ2-7; D not certain. The CDR3 has 14 amino acids. Germline CDR1 and CDR2: SGHTA and FQGNSA. V dropped 4 bases and J dropped 3 bases, with 13 bases sitting between them. CDR3 in amino acids: CASSSSPSYYEQYF. The CDR3 coding sequence is TGTGCCAGCAGCTCCTCTCCCTCCTACTACGAGCAGTACTTC. Variable domain in full (rest from reference TRBV7-2 and TRBJ2-7): GAGVSQSPSNKVTEKGKDVELRCDPISGHTALYWYRQSLGQGLEFLIYFQGNSAPDKSGLPSDRFSAERTGGSVSTLTIQRTQQEDSAVYLCASSSSPSYYEQYFGPGTRLTVT.

This clonotype was detected ten times or more. V is TRBV27 and J is TRBJ1-2, with TRBD1 as a possible D gene (6 bases). Germline lookup yields CDR1 MNHEY and CDR2 SMNVEV (reference sequence). The germline V and J ends were trimmed by 1 base and 3 bases, with 9 bases remaining between them. The CDR3 consists of 14 residues. The CDR3 DNA reads as TGTGCCAGCAGTTTATGGGGGGGCGACTATGGCTACACCTTC. This codes for CASSLWGGDYGYTF.

This clonotype occurred a few times. The chain combines TRBV3-1 with TRBJ2-7; 7 positions match TRBD1. Germline-derived CDR1 and CDR2 are LGHDT and YNNKEL (reference sequence). V was pared by 3 bases and J by 5 bases, with 4 bases of the junction left unmatched. The CDR3 is made up of 13 amino acids. CDR3 protein: CASSQTGFHEQYF. Written as DNA, the CDR3 is TGTGCCAGCAGCCAGACAGGGTTCCACGAGCAGTACTTC.

This clonotype was seen repeatedly, ten times or more. The chain has TRBV10-3 and TRBJ2-7, with 9 bases lining up with TRBD2. Germline CDR1 ENHRY, CDR2 SYGVKD. This CDR3 comprises 13 residues. V lost 6 bases and J lost 4; bases outside the gene matches: 4. DNA for the CDR3: TGTGCCATCAGGAAAGCGGGAGGTTACGAGCAGTACTTC. Translation gives CAIRKAGGYEQYF.

The chain recombines TRBV11-1 with TRBJ2-1; possible D gene TRBD2, 6 bases. V lost 8 bases to trimming and J lost 2 bases, with 13 bases between them. Germline CDR1 reads SGHAT; CDR2 reads FQDESV (reference sequence). This CDR3 is 14 amino acids long. This chain's CDR3 is CASRTRGAYNEQFF. The CDR3, as DNA: TGTGCCAGCCGAACGCGGGGCGCCTACAATGAGCAGTTCTTC. The full variable domain, with the rest looked up from reference TRBV11-1 and TRBJ2-1, is EAEVAQSPRYKITEKSQAVAFWCDPISGHATLYWYRQILGQGPELLVQFQDESVVDDSQLPKDRFSAERLKGVDSTLKIQPAELGDSAMYLCASRTRGAYNEQFFGPGTRLTVL.

About this clonotype itself: A much larger clone lies a single base off, so this may be a read error. The rearrangement links TRBV24-1 to TRBJ2-5, with D maybe TRBD1 (5 bases). The CDR3 length is 15 residues. V was shortened by 4 bases and J by 2 bases, with 13 bases between the two germline ends. The germline V gene encodes CDR1 KGHDR and CDR2 SFDVKD. CDR3 loop: CATSEVDRNQETQYF. CDR3 in DNA: TGTGCCACCAGTGAGGTCGACAGAAATCAAGAGACCCAGTACTTC.

This clonotype was observed many times. The CDR3 protein is CSAHAGTVNEKLFF. CDR3 nucleotides: TGCAGTGCTCATGCCGGGACAGTTAATGAAAAACTGTTTTTT. This chain links TRBV20-1 with TRBJ1-4; 7 nucleotides match TRBD1. CDR1 DFQATT and CDR2 SNEGSKA come from the germline V gene (reference sequence). CDR3 length equals 14 residues. Losses at the gene ends were 5 bases for V and 4 bases for J; bases not matched to a gene: 7.

This rearrangement joins TRBV28 to TRBJ2-1; D remains ambiguous. Germline CDR1 and CDR2: MDHEN and SYDVKM. The CDR3 runs to 16 residues. V lost 4 bases, J lost 7 bases, and 20 bases lay in between. CDR3 bases: TGTGCCAGCAGTTCATTTTCCGGGTCGAAGTTTAATGAGCAGTTCTTC. Translated, it gives CASSSFSGSKFNEQFF.

This clonotype was detected a few times. The rearrangement links TRBV29-1 to TRBJ1-1; unclear D gene. CDR1 is SQVTM, CDR2 ANQGSEA, per germline. The CDR3 is 14 residues long. Between the trimmed V and J ends, which lost 1 base and 2 bases, there was a span of 11 bases. CDR3 protein: CSVEVRGLNTEAFF. CDR3 nucleotides: TGCAGCGTTGAAGTCCGAGGTCTCAACACTGAAGCTTTCTTT.

This clonotype was recorded many times. V usage is TRBV28 and J usage is TRBJ2-7; TRBD2 is a possible D gene (5 bases). With 2 bases removed from V and 0 bases from J, the gap between germline ends came to 11 bases. The CDR3 runs 15 residues. The germline V gene has CDR1 MDHEN and CDR2 SYDVKM. CDR3 DNA sequence: TGTGCCAGCAGTTTACAGGACGGACTCTCCTACGAGCAGTACTTC. It codes for CASSLQDGLSYEQYF.

V usage is TRBV4-1 and J usage is TRBJ2-7; D gene uncertain. The V gene lost 0 bases and the J gene lost 6 bases, with 9 bases spanning the gap. CDR3 length: 13 residues. CDR1 is MGHRA and CDR2 is YSYEKL in the germline V gene. The CDR3 DNA reads TGCGCCAGCAGCCAAGATCCGGGTTCCGAGCAGTACTTC. This sequence encodes CASSQDPGSEQYF.

The V and J genes are TRBV7-9 and TRBJ2-5; TRBD2 matches 14 bases. The CDR3 is made up of 16 amino acids. V trimming: 3 bases; J trimming: 4 bases; junction bases outside the gene matches: 4. From germline, CDR1 is SEHNR and CDR2 FQNEAQ (reference sequence). The CDR3: CASSLGGTSGRETQYF. CDR3 nucleotides: TGTGCCAGCAGCTTGGGGGGGACTAGCGGGAGAGAGACCCAGTACTTC.

The chain recombines TRBV20-1 with TRBJ2-3; TRBD2 aligns across 10 bases. The CDR3 covers 15 residues. CDR1 is DFQATT and CDR2 is SNEGSKA in the germline V gene (reference sequence). The ends lost 4 bases at V and 2 bases at J; junction bases unmatched: 6. CDR3 coding DNA: TGCAGTGCTACCATCGGACTAGCGGACACAGATACGCAGTATTTT. The encoded protein is CSATIGLADTDTQYF.

This clonotype was counted many times. The chain has TRBV30 and TRBJ1-2; 12 bases map to TRBD1. V trimming: 4 bases; J trimming: 5 bases; junction bases outside the gene matches: 8. CDR3 length: 15 residues. Per germline, CDR1 GTSNPN and CDR2 SVGIG (reference sequence). CDR3 nucleotides: TGTGCCTGGACACGAGGGGGACAGGGGGCTTATGGCTACACCTTC. This sequence encodes CAWTRGGQGAYGYTF.

There are many counts of this clonotype. This sequence joins TRBV28 and TRBJ1-1; D unresolved. The CDR3 covers 13 residues. From germline, CDR1 is MDHEN and CDR2 SYDVKM. The V and J ends lost 4 bases and 3 bases respectively, with 9 bases between them. This chain's CDR3 is CASSSTPYTEAFF. The CDR3 DNA reads TGTGCCAGCAGTTCGACCCCGTACACTGAAGCTTTCTTT.